A selection of T cell receptor beta chains follows, all from one sample in a study of blood T cell repertoires in COVID-19. The assay was immunoSEQ multiplex PCR, and TCRdb's table has in-frame clones only and misses some. The sample records about 82,000 clones, about four fifths being singletons. The material sequenced was peripheral blood. The receptors originated from a woman between 35 and 50 years old with active or convalescent COVID-19. Each CDR3 is given with its conserved first and last residue. Fields, in order: J gene, clone size, CDR3 length, D gene, V gene, CDR3 DNA, CDR3 protein. A D gene is named only where the DNA matches it firmly. Clone size is not always given. Where it is, it says once, few, many or a class for expanded clones.

>TRBJ1-1|NA|14|NA|TRBV21-1
TGTGCCAGCAGCAAAGGGGCAGGCGCCACTGAAGCTTTCTTT
CASSKGAGATEAFF
>TRBJ1-1|NA|15|TRBD1|TRBV29-1
TGCAGCGTTGGTGGGGACAGAGCCACTCGGACTGAAGCTTTCTTT
CSVGGDRATRTEAFF
>TRBJ1-3|NA|15|NA|TRBV7-9
TGTGCCAGCAGCTTATTGATGAGCTCTGGAAACACCATATATTTT
CASSLLMSSGNTIYF
>TRBJ2-5|NA|13|TRBD2|TRBV7-3
TGTGCCAGCAGCTTAGGACTAGAGGAGACCCAGTACTTC
CASSLGLEETQYF
>TRBJ2-5|NA|14|TRBD2|TRBV7-2
TGTGCCAGCAGCCATCAAGCGGGGCAGGAGACCCAGTACTTC
CASSHQAGQETQYF
>TRBJ1-6|NA|15|NA|TRBV27
TGTGCCAGCAGTTTCTGGAGCTCCTATAATTCACCCCTCCACTTT
CASSFWSSYNSPLHF
>TRBJ1-6|once|17|NA|TRBV19
TGTGCCAGTAGTACCCATGGGACCGGACAGCTAGGTTCACCCCTCCACTTT
CASSTHGTGQLGSPLHF
>TRBJ2-2|NA|16|TRBD2|TRBV5-1
TGCGCCAGCAGCTCAATCGCTAGCGGGAGGACCGGGGAGCTGTTTTTT
CASSSIASGRTGELFF
>TRBJ2-1|NA|15|NA|TRBV15
TGTGCCACCAGCAGAGAAGCTGTACGCTACAATGAGCAGTTCTTC
CATSREAVRYNEQFF
>TRBJ2-5|once|17|TRBD2|TRBV29-1
TGCAGCGTAGAAGCTAGCGGGAGGTTACGGAAGGAAGAGACCCAGTACTTC
CSVEASGRLRKEETQYF
>TRBJ2-1|few|15|NA|TRBV7-2
TGTGCCAGCAGCTTCACTTCTCCCCGCTTGAATGAGCAGTTCTTC
CASSFTSPRLNEQFF
>TRBJ2-1|NA|15|NA|TRBV13
TGTGCCAGCAGCGGAAAGGGACTGGGTATAGGTGAGCAGTTCTTC
CASSGKGLGIGEQFF
>TRBJ2-5|NA|16|TRBD2|TRBV5-4
TGTGCCAGCAGCACCCGGGCGGGGGGGCCTCAAGAGACCCAGTACTTC
CASSTRAGGPQETQYF
>TRBJ2-7|few|13|NA|TRBV10-3
TGTGCCATCAGTGAGTCTCCAGGGAAAGATCAGTACTTC
CAISESPGKDQYF
>TRBJ2-2|NA|16|TRBD2|TRBV5-1
TGCGCCAGCAGCCTCGGGACTAGCGGATACACCGGGGAGCTGTTTTTT
CASSLGTSGYTGELFF
>TRBJ2-7|once|15|TRBD2|TRBV7-2
TGTGCCAGCAGCTTAGCTAGCGGGGGGGATTACGAGCAGTACTTC
CASSLASGGDYEQYF
>TRBJ2-7|NA|16|TRBD2|TRBV28
TGTGCCAGCAGTTTATGGGCCCTAGCGGGGAACTACGAGCAGTACTTC
CASSLWALAGNYEQYF
>TRBJ2-4|NA|16|TRBD1|TRBV7-3
TGTGCCAGCAGCTTAATGGACAGGGGGTTGCAGGACATTCAGTACTTC
CASSLMDRGLQDIQYF
>TRBJ1-5|NA|14|NA|TRBV24-1
TGTGCCACCAGTGGAGGCATAAAAAATCAGCCCCAGCATTTT
CATSGGIKNQPQHF
>TRBJ2-1|NA|19|TRBD2|TRBV7-3
TGTGCCAGCAGCTTAAACCCCTTAATTAGCGGGTGGGCTTACAATGAGCAGTTCTTC
CASSLNPLISGWAYNEQFF
>TRBJ1-1|few|14|NA|TRBV5-5
TGTGCCAGCAGCCAATTCGGCGCGGACACTGAAGCTTTCTTT
CASSQFGADTEAFF
>TRBJ2-7|NA|14|NA|TRBV7-8
TGTGCCAGCAGCCCTCGTGGACAGACTGACGAGCAGTACTTC
CASSPRGQTDEQYF
>TRBJ1-2|NA|14|NA|TRBV6-5
TGTGCCAGCAGACGCACAGGGATTAACTATGGCTACACCTTC
CASRRTGINYGYTF
>TRBJ1-2|NA|14|NA|TRBV30
TGTGCCTGGAGTTTCGGGGGGCCTAACTATGGCTACACCTTC
CAWSFGGPNYGYTF
>TRBJ1-1|NA|16|TRBD1|TRBV13
TGTGCCAGCAGCTTTATGCACAGGGGTTGGGACACTGAAGCTTTCTTT
CASSFMHRGWDTEAFF
>TRBJ2-7|NA|15|TRBD1|TRBV3-1/TRBV3-2
TGTGCCAGCAGCCTAACATACAGGGGAAGCTACGAGCAGTACTTC
CASSLTYRGSYEQYF
>TRBJ2-5|NA|13|NA|TRBV18
TGTGCCAGCTCACCTCGGGGTGGAAAGACCCAGTACTTC
CASSPRGGKTQYF
>TRBJ1-2|NA|14|NA|TRBV7-3
TGTGCCAGCAGCTCAGGGGATTCTAACTATGGCTACACCTTC
CASSSGDSNYGYTF
>TRBJ1-5|NA|14|TRBD1|TRBV11-2
TGTGCCAGCAGTTCTACAGGGGAGGATCAGCCCCAGCATTTT
CASSSTGEDQPQHF
>TRBJ1-3|NA|15|NA|TRBV19
TGTGCCAGTAGTATCCGGGACACCTCTGGAAACACCATATATTTT
CASSIRDTSGNTIYF
>TRBJ2-7|NA|15|NA|TRBV6-5
TGTGCCAGCAGCGAGCAGGGCCACTCTGCCTACGAGCAGTACTTC
CASSEQGHSAYEQYF
>TRBJ2-7|NA|14|TRBD1|TRBV5-5
TGTGCCAGCAGCTTCTGGACAGGCTCCTACGAGCAGTACTTC
CASSFWTGSYEQYF
>TRBJ1-4|NA|14|NA|TRBV19
TGTGCCAGTAGTGATTCCACCCAGAATGAAAAACTGTTTTTT
CASSDSTQNEKLFF
>TRBJ1-2|NA|13|NA|TRBV7-2
TGTGCCAGCAGCTACGACAGTGACTATGGCTACACCTTC
CASSYDSDYGYTF
>TRBJ2-3|NA|17|TRBD2|TRBV11-2
TGTGCCAGCAGCTTAGCTCGGGGGGGACCTAGCACAGATACGCAGTATTTT
CASSLARGGPSTDTQYF
>TRBJ1-6|NA|16|TRBD1|TRBV4-1
TGCGCCAGCAGCCAAGTTCCCGGGACAGGGGATTCACCCCTCCACTTT
CASSQVPGTGDSPLHF
>TRBJ2-2|NA|19|TRBD2|TRBV24-1
TGTGCCACCAGTGGCCCCCCAGGACTAGCGGGAGTAAATCACGGGGAGCTGTTTTTT
CATSGPPGLAGVNHGELFF
>TRBJ2-7|once|13|TRBD2|TRBV7-3
TGTGCCAGCAGCTTAAGCGGGGGTTACGAGCAGTACTTC
CASSLSGGYEQYF
>TRBJ2-3|NA|14|TRBD2|TRBV7-9
TGTGCCAGCAGCTTTGCGGGGGGGCCAGATACGCAGTATTTT
CASSFAGGPDTQYF
>TRBJ2-2|NA|20|NA|TRBV28
TGTGCCAGCAGCCACCCTCCGGGAAGCTTCCGACAATTGAACACCGGGGAGCTGTTTTTT
CASSHPPGSFRQLNTGELFF
>TRBJ2-7|NA|15|TRBD2|TRBV28
TGTGCCAGCAGTCCGCAGACTAGCGGGTACTACGAGCAGTACTTC
CASSPQTSGYYEQYF
>TRBJ1-5|few|17|NA|TRBV6-2/TRBV6-3
TGTGCCAGCAGCCGGGGACAATGGAGAGGGGGCAATCAGCCCCAGCATTTT
CASSRGQWRGGNQPQHF
>TRBJ1-2|NA|15|TRBD1|TRBV7-2
TGTGCCAGCAGCCTACTACAGGGGGCTAACTATGGCTACACCTTC
CASSLLQGANYGYTF
>TRBJ1-4|NA|15|TRBD1|TRBV6-5
TGTGCCAGCAGAACCTCCGGGACAGGGGCTGAAAAACTGTTTTTT
CASRTSGTGAEKLFF
>TRBJ1-5|NA|16|TRBD1|TRBV18
TGTGCCAGCTCAGTTGGACAGGGTTCGTCTATTCAGCCCCAGCATTTT
CASSVGQGSSIQPQHF
>TRBJ2-1|NA|13|NA|TRBV30
TGTGCCTGGAGTTTACTAGCTTACAATGAGCAGTTCTTC
CAWSLLAYNEQFF
>TRBJ1-1|NA|16|TRBD1|TRBV28
TGTGCCAGCAGCCTTTTAGGGGACAGGGCGAACACTGAAGCTTTCTTT
CASSLLGDRANTEAFF
>TRBJ1-5|NA|17|TRBD1|TRBV18
TGTGCCAGCTCACCACCGTGGGCAGGGGGAGGCAATCAGCCCCAGCATTTT
CASSPPWAGGGNQPQHF
>TRBJ2-2|NA|19|TRBD1|TRBV3-1/TRBV3-2
TGTGCCAGCAGCCAAGAGCTTAGGGGGACAGGGAAAAAGGCCGGGGAGCTGTTTTTT
CASSQELRGTGKKAGELFF
>TRBJ1-5|NA|15|NA|TRBV28
TGTGCCAGCAGTTTGGAGGGGTATAGCAATCAGCCCCAGCATTTT
CASSLEGYSNQPQHF
>TRBJ1-1|few|13|NA|TRBV12-3/TRBV12-4
TGTGCCAGCAGTTTCGGGGGGCGGACTGAAGCTTTCTTT
CASSFGGRTEAFF
>TRBJ2-5|NA|15|TRBD2|TRBV18
TGTGCCAGCTCACCACAGCGGGGGGACCAAGAGACCCAGTACTTC
CASSPQRGDQETQYF
>TRBJ1-1|once|13|NA|TRBV5-5
TGTGCCAGCAGCTTACAGGGTAACACTGAAGCTTTCTTT
CASSLQGNTEAFF